These T cell receptor beta chains were read from a single sample in a study of spatial heterogeneity in lung cancer. TCRdb re-derived calls from the 5' RACE reads in MiXCR, one entry per CDR3 protein. The table shows roughly 120,000 distinct CDR3 sequences, with approximately 12% occurring only once. Here the sequenced sample was PBMCs, taken at follow-up. Receptor source: a male donor with early-stage non-small cell lung cancer. The CDR3 runs from the conserved cysteine through the conserved F or W. A D gene is named only where the DNA matches it firmly. A clone size is listed for some rows: how often the clone was seen (once, few, many), or a class if it is expanded.

D gene	V gene	clone size	J gene	CDR3 protein	CDR3 DNA
NA	TRBV6-6	NA	TRBJ2-5	CASSLASSETQYF	TGTGCCAGCTCTCTAGCGTCTTCGGAGACCCAGTACTTC
NA	TRBV28	many	TRBJ1-3	CASSFTASIRNTIYF	TGTGCCAGCAGTTTCACGGCCAGCATAAGAAACACCATATATTTT
NA	TRBV20-1	few	TRBJ1-1	CSAPWRGWENTEAFF	TGCAGTGCACCTTGGCGGGGTTGGGAGAACACTGAAGCTTTCTTT
NA	TRBV7-9	few	TRBJ2-3	CASSLSGPSTDTQYF	TGTGCCAGCAGCTTGAGCGGGCCTAGCACAGATACGCAGTATTTT
NA	TRBV21-1	many	TRBJ2-7	CAIPCGGACDEQYF	TGTGCCATCCCGTGCGGGGGGGCCTGCGACGAGCAGTACTTC
NA	TRBV7-2	NA	TRBJ1-1	CASSLAGGAPGAFF	TGTGCCAGCAGCTTAGCGGGAGGAGCCCCAGGAGCTTTCTTT
NA	TRBV5-1	NA	TRBJ1-1	CASSRPGKQPEAFF	TGCGCCAGCAGCCGCCCCGGGAAACAGCCTGAAGCTTTCTTT
NA	TRBV20-1	few	TRBJ2-4	CSARQGYAKNIQYF	TGCAGTGCTAGACAGGGGTATGCCAAAAACATTCAGTACTTC
TRBD2	TRBV5-1	NA	TRBJ2-5	CASSTGLAGAMQETQYF	TGCGCCAGCAGCACGGGACTAGCGGGGGCAATGCAAGAGACCCAGTACTTC
NA	TRBV12-3/TRBV12-4	few	TRBJ1-5	CASSPRGVGNQPQHF	TGTGCCAGCAGTCCGCGTGGGGTCGGCAATCAGCCCCAGCATTTT
NA	TRBV6-1	NA	TRBJ2-1	CASRQSSYNEQCF	TGTGCCAGCAGGCAGAGTTCCTACAATGAGCAGTGCTTC
TRBD1	TRBV7-9	many	TRBJ1-5	CASSWDSSGFNQPQHF	TGTGCCAGCAGCTGGGACAGTTCTGGATTTAATCAGCCCCAGCATTTT
NA	TRBV5-6	many	TRBJ1-6	CASSFAGTLNSPLHF	TGTGCCAGCAGCTTCGCCGGGACACTTAATTCACCCCTCCACTTT
NA	TRBV20-1	few	TRBJ1-2	CSAYRDNYGHTF	TGCAGTGCGTACAGGGATAACTATGGCCACACCTTC
TRBD2	TRBV12-3/TRBV12-4	many	TRBJ2-5	CASSGRSGGPQFF	TGTGCCAGCAGTGGAAGGAGCGGGGGACCCCAGTTTTTC
NA	TRBV20-1	many	TRBJ1-5	CSAGDSNQPQHF	TGCAGTGCTGGGGACAGCAATCAGCCCCAGCATTTT
NA	TRBV20-1	NA	TRBJ1-5	CSARPTGDQPQHF	TGCAGTGCTAGACCGACGGGGGATCAGCCCCAGCATTTT
NA	TRBV7-2	many	TRBJ2-5	CASSFYQETQYF	TGTGCCAGCAGCTTCTATCAAGAGACCCAGTACTTC
NA	TRBV7-2	NA	TRBJ2-5	CASSPSETQYF	TGTGCCAGCAGCCCCTCGGAGACCCAGTACTTC
NA	TRBV9	many	TRBJ2-3	CASSVDQPDTQYF	TGTGCCAGCAGCGTGGATCAACCAGATACGCAGTATTTT
NA	TRBV12-3/TRBV12-4	few	TRBJ1-2	CASSFGRGYYGYTF	TGTGCCAGCAGTTTCGGCAGGGGTTACTATGGCTACACCTTC
NA	TRBV6-1	many	TRBJ2-1	CASSKMTDLSEQFF	TGTGCCAGCAGTAAGATGACAGACCTTAGTGAGCAGTTCTTC
TRBD1	TRBV7-2	many	TRBJ1-1	CASSLSGTGNTEAFF	TGTGCCAGCAGCTTATCTGGGACAGGGAACACTGAAGCTTTCTTT
NA	TRBV10-3	few	TRBJ2-7	CAISEWTDTYEQYF	TGTGCCATCAGTGAGTGGACAGATACCTACGAGCAGTACTTC
NA	TRBV23-1	many	TRBJ2-2	CASSHGDGPGELFF	TGCGCCAGCAGTCACGGAGACGGCCCCGGGGAGCTGTTTTTT
NA	TRBV10-1	NA	TRBJ1-1	CASSEGLSTEAFF	TGCGCCAGCAGTGAGGGGCTCAGCACTGAAGCTTTCTTT
TRBD2	TRBV27	many	TRBJ2-5	CASSFAGGRETQYF	TGTGCCAGCAGTTTCGCGGGGGGGCGGGAGACCCAGTACTTC
TRBD1	TRBV5-1	NA	TRBJ2-1	CASSVSGQGYNEQFF	TGCGCCAGCAGCGTTTCGGGACAGGGGTACAATGAGCAGTTCTTC
TRBD1	TRBV5-1	few	TRBJ2-1	CASSLNGEQGDEQFF	TGCGCCAGCAGCTTGAATGGGGAGCAGGGGGATGAGCAGTTCTTC
NA	TRBV10-1	NA	TRBJ2-1	CASSEGGLALHEQFF	TGCGCCAGCAGTGAGGGGGGCCTAGCTCTGCATGAGCAGTTCTTC
NA	TRBV5-1	NA	TRBJ1-1	CASSPAAGPNTEAFF	TGCGCCAGCAGCCCAGCCGCGGGCCCGAACACTGAAGCTTTCTTT
NA	TRBV7-9	many	TRBJ2-3	CASSLIGGTDTQYF	TGTGCCAGCAGCCTTATTGGGGGCACAGATACGCAGTATTTT
TRBD1	TRBV29-1	NA	TRBJ1-5	CSAADRGNQPQHF	TGCAGCGCTGCGGACAGGGGCAATCAGCCCCAGCATTTT
NA	TRBV7-2	NA	TRBJ2-5	CASSFPRGGVQETQYF	TGTGCCAGCAGCTTCCCCAGGGGAGGGGTCCAAGAGACCCAGTACTTC
TRBD2	TRBV11-2	few	TRBJ2-3	CASSFGGARDTQYF	TGTGCCAGCAGCTTCGGGGGGGCCAGAGATACGCAGTATTTT
NA	TRBV2	NA	TRBJ1-2	CASRRDNYGYTF	TGTGCCAGCAGGAGAGATAACTATGGCTACACCTTC
TRBD1	TRBV27	few	TRBJ2-1	CASSTRQGVPYNEQFF	TGTGCCAGCAGTACCCGACAGGGTGTACCCTACAATGAGCAGTTCTTC
NA	TRBV20-1	NA	TRBJ2-2	CSARSQGSGELFF	TGCAGTGCTAGATCCCAGGGCTCCGGGGAGCTGTTTTTT
TRBD2	TRBV9	many	TRBJ2-7	CASSDRPGGSADEQYF	TGTGCCAGCAGCGACCGCCCGGGGGGGTCGGCTGACGAGCAGTACTTC
NA	TRBV28	few	TRBJ1-2	CAINSGYGSGLYGYTF	TGTGCCATCAATTCGGGGTACGGTAGTGGGCTCTATGGCTACACCTTC
NA	TRBV11-2	NA	TRBJ2-2	CASSLGTVTGELFF	TGTGCCAGCAGCTTAGGGACAGTTACCGGGGAGCTGTTTTTT
NA	TRBV19	few	TRBJ2-2	CASNFGDPGELFF	TGTGCCAGTAACTTCGGGGATCCCGGGGAGCTGTTTTTT
NA	TRBV5-1	many	TRBJ1-2	CASSLAGGLNYGYTF	TGCGCCAGCAGCTTGGCCGGGGGGCTGAACTATGGCTACACCTTC
NA	TRBV3-1	many	TRBJ2-7	CASSQVRTFGPYEQYF	TGTGCCAGCAGCCAAGTGCGGACATTCGGTCCCTACGAGCAGTACTTC
NA	TRBV10-3	many	TRBJ2-3	CAISEGNPVTDTQYF	TGTGCCATCAGTGAGGGGAACCCGGTCACAGATACGCAGTATTTT
NA	TRBV4-2	few	TRBJ1-2	CASSRENQGLDGYTF	TGTGCCAGCAGCCGAGAAAACCAGGGGCTGGATGGCTACACCTTC
TRBD2	TRBV14	few	TRBJ2-3	CASSPGTSGATDTQYF	TGTGCCAGCAGCCCAGGGACTAGCGGGGCAACAGATACGCAGTATTTT
NA	TRBV5-1	few	TRBJ2-7	CASSLGDGRTYEQYF	TGCGCCAGCAGCTTGGGAGATGGACGGACCTACGAGCAGTACTTC
TRBD1	TRBV27	many	TRBJ2-7	CASGDRTYEQYF	TGTGCCAGCGGGGACAGGACCTACGAGCAGTACTTC
NA	TRBV12-3/TRBV12-4	NA	TRBJ1-1	CASSFQKTNTEAFF	TGTGCCAGCAGTTTTCAGAAAACCAACACTGAAGCTTTCTTT
NA	TRBV7-3	many	TRBJ1-1	CASSLTGSQNTEAFF	TGTGCCAGCAGCTTAACGGGCAGTCAGAACACTGAAGCTTTCTTT
TRBD1	TRBV20-1	many	TRBJ2-7	CSASPNRDRGNGQYF	TGCAGTGCTAGTCCCAATCGGGACAGGGGGAATGGGCAGTACTTC
NA	TRBV10-1	NA	TRBJ2-1	CASSEAGTSYNEQFF	TGCGCCAGCAGTGAGGCGGGAACCTCCTACAATGAGCAGTTCTTC
NA	TRBV24-1	few	TRBJ1-5	CATSDSDGPSNQPQHF	TGTGCCACCAGTGATTCCGACGGCCCCAGCAATCAGCCCCAGCATTTT
NA	TRBV21-1	NA	TRBJ1-1	CARAGASGAEAFF	TGTGCCAGAGCAGGGGCGTCAGGGGCCGAAGCTTTCTTT
NA	TRBV15	many	TRBJ1-4	CATSRDPRAGEKLFF	TGTGCCACCAGCAGAGATCCCAGGGCTGGTGAAAAACTGTTTTTT
NA	TRBV20-1	NA	TRBJ1-1	CSARSLSRNTEAFF	TGCAGTGCTAGGAGTTTAAGCAGGAACACTGAAGCTTTCTTT
NA	TRBV29-1	few	TRBJ2-2	CSVEDMGRVGNTGELFF	TGCAGCGTTGAAGATATGGGCAGGGTCGGGAACACCGGGGAGCTGTTTTTT
NA	TRBV7-6	many	TRBJ2-3	CASSWTNTDTQYF	TGTGCCAGCAGCTGGACCAACACAGATACGCAGTATTTT